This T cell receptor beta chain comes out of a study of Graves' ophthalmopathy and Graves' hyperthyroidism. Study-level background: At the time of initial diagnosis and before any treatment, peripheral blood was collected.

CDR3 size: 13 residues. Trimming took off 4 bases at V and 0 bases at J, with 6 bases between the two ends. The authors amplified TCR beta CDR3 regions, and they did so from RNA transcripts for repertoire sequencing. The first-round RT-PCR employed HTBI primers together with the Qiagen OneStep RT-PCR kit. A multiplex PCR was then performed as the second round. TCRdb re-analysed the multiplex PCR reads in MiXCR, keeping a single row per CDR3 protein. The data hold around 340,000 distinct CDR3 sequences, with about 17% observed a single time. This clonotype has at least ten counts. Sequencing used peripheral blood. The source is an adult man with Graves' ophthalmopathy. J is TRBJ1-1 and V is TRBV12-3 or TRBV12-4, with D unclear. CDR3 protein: CASSWRMNTEAFF. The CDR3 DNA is TGTGCCAGCAGTTGGCGGATGAACACTGAAGCTTTCTTT.